The rows below give T cell receptor beta chains drawn from one sample of a study of blood T cells in healthy people across ages. TCRdb independently ran MiXCR on the 5' RACE reads; one entry per CDR3 protein. The sample lists approximately 1.5 million distinct CDR3 sequences; 30% to 40% were seen once. The sequenced material came from blood. All receptors derive from a woman aged 25 to 39 in good health. Both conserved end residues are part of each CDR3. A D gene is named only where the DNA matches it firmly. Expanded clones get a size class; other rows say once, few or many, or leave the size out.

>TRBV29-1|many|NA|TRBJ2-7
CSVEPYGGTYEQYF
TGCAGCGTCGAACCCTATGGGGGGACCTACGAGCAGTACTTC
>TRBV20-1|NA|NA|TRBJ2-7
CSAGRPLANSYEQYF
TGCAGTGCCGGGCGACCGCTAGCGAACTCCTACGAGCAGTACTTC
>TRBV4-1|NA|TRBD2|TRBJ2-1
CASSQDRGVLTRDEQFF
TGCGCCAGCAGCCAAGATCGGGGGGTGCTTACGAGAGATGAGCAGTTCTTC
>TRBV20-1|NA|NA|TRBJ1-4
CSARDTTPRKLFF
TGCAGTGCTAGAGATACCACCCCCAGAAAACTGTTTTTT
>TRBV25-1|NA|NA|TRBJ2-1
CASRMEYNEQFF
TGTGCCAGCAGGATGGAGTACAATGAGCAGTTCTTC
>TRBV12-3/TRBV12-4|NA|NA|TRBJ2-1
CVSRLSGLSYNEQFF
TGTGTCAGCAGACTTAGCGGCCTTTCCTACAATGAGCAGTTCTTC
>TRBV20-1|few|NA|TRBJ2-7
CSALTGPSSYEQYF
TGCAGTGCTCTCACGGGCCCTAGCTCCTACGAGCAGTACTTC
>TRBV4-2|once|NA|TRBJ1-5
CASSQRVGNQPQHF
TGTGCCAGCAGCCAACGCGTCGGCAATCAGCCCCAGCATTTT
>TRBV15|NA|NA|TRBJ2-1
CATSKPGSGSYNEQFF
TGTGCCACCAGCAAGCCTGGAAGCGGCTCCTACAATGAGCAGTTCTTC
>TRBV9|NA|NA|TRBJ2-5
CASSVEGVSTQYF
TGTGCCAGCAGCGTAGAAGGCGTTTCGACCCAGTACTTC
>TRBV5-1|few|NA|TRBJ2-3
CASSPNGVRTDTQYF
TGCGCCAGCAGCCCGAACGGGGTGAGGACAGATACGCAGTATTTT
>TRBV5-1|NA|NA|TRBJ2-3
CASSLAGFPDTQYF
TGCGCCAGCAGCTTGGCAGGTTTTCCAGATACGCAGTATTTT
>TRBV4-2|many|TRBD1|TRBJ1-6
CASSQRTGGNSPLHF
TGTGCCAGCAGCCAAAGGACAGGGGGCAATTCACCCCTCCACTTT
>TRBV4-2|few|NA|TRBJ2-1
CASSQGANGSNEQFF
TGTGCCAGCAGCCAAGGGGCTAACGGGAGCAATGAGCAGTTCTTC
>TRBV18|few|NA|TRBJ1-1
CASSPGNQPEAFF
TGTGCCAGCTCACCGGGAAACCAACCTGAAGCTTTCTTT
>TRBV6-2/TRBV6-3|many|TRBD1|TRBJ2-5
CASRTDSLGQGQETQYF
TGTGCCAGCCGAACGGATTCCCTCGGACAGGGCCAAGAGACCCAGTACTTC
>TRBV2|NA|NA|TRBJ2-7
CASISEGSYEQYF
TGTGCCAGCATTAGTGAGGGGTCCTACGAGCAGTACTTC
>TRBV30|NA|NA|TRBJ1-5
CAWSVRRGGEPQHF
TGTGCCTGGAGTGTACGGCGGGGGGGTGAGCCCCAGCATTTT
>TRBV6-1|NA|NA|TRBJ1-1
CASSEVDLTEAFF
TGTGCCAGCAGTGAAGTGGACCTCACTGAAGCTTTCTTT
>TRBV12-3/TRBV12-4|few|TRBD1|TRBJ1-5
CASNTGAGQPQHF
TGTGCCAGCAACACAGGGGCGGGTCAGCCCCAGCATTTT
>TRBV12-3/TRBV12-4|NA|TRBD2|TRBJ2-1
CTSTDGTSGRAREQFF
TGTACCAGCACCGACGGGACTAGCGGGAGGGCCAGGGAGCAGTTCTTC
>TRBV2|NA|TRBD2|TRBJ2-1
CASSGFSSGIHFF
TGTGCCAGCAGTGGCTTCTCTAGCGGGATTCATTTCTTC
>TRBV6-1|few|NA|TRBJ2-2
CASSERNGGQNTGELFF
TGTGCCAGCAGTGAACGGAACGGGGGTCAGAACACCGGGGAGCTGTTTTTT
>TRBV5-1|NA|NA|TRBJ2-4
CASSPPTGIKNIQYF
TGCGCCAGCAGCCCCCCAACAGGGATCAAAAACATTCAGTACTTC
>TRBV9|NA|TRBD2|TRBJ2-7
CASSVGLGGYEQYF
TGTGCCAGCAGCGTCGGACTAGGCGGGTACGAGCAGTACTTC
>TRBV7-9|NA|NA|TRBJ1-2
CASSAGTDGYTF
TGTGCCAGCAGCGCAGGGACGGATGGCTACACCTTC
>TRBV29-1|NA|NA|TRBJ2-4
CSVPQGDKNIQYF
TGCAGCGTTCCACAGGGAGACAAAAACATTCAGTACTTC
>TRBV29-1|NA|NA|TRBJ1-1
CSVEGGTSTEAFF
TGCAGCGTTGAAGGAGGGACAAGCACTGAAGCTTTCTTT
>TRBV5-5|many|NA|TRBJ2-7
CASSLAQGSSYEQYF
TGTGCCAGCAGCTTGGCCCAGGGCAGCTCCTACGAGCAGTACTTC
>TRBV7-2|NA|NA|TRBJ2-1
CASSPRRALGGSEQFF
TGTGCCAGCAGCCCCCGGAGGGCCCTAGGTGGGAGTGAGCAGTTCTTC
>TRBV20-1|NA|TRBD2|TRBJ2-1
CSAPMGLAGRASDNEQFF
TGCAGTGCTCCAATGGGACTAGCGGGAAGAGCAAGCGACAATGAGCAGTTCTTC
>TRBV21-1|once|NA|TRBJ1-2
CASSKDTGVYGYTF
TGTGCCAGCAGCAAAGATACAGGCGTTTATGGCTACACCTTC
>TRBV29-1|few|NA|TRBJ1-4
CSVASIGFEKLFF
TGCAGCGTCGCGTCTATAGGTTTCGAAAAACTGTTTTTT
>TRBV20-1|NA|NA|TRBJ2-5
CSARGFGEEVGGETQYF
TGCAGTGCTAGAGGTTTTGGGGAGGAAGTAGGGGGTGAGACCCAGTACTTC
>TRBV20-1|few|NA|TRBJ2-1
CSASRDVGYNEQFF
TGCAGTGCTAGCCGGGACGTAGGATACAATGAGCAGTTCTTC
>TRBV20-1|NA|TRBD1|TRBJ2-1
CSARPRTGGSYNEQFF
TGCAGTGCTAGACCCAGGACAGGGGGCTCCTACAATGAGCAGTTCTTC
>TRBV4-1|many|NA|TRBJ2-7
CASSQDQGAGSYEQYF
TGCGCCAGCAGCCAAGATCAAGGGGCAGGCTCCTACGAGCAGTACTTC
>TRBV27|NA|NA|TRBJ1-5
CASSHCRDKDQPQHF
TGTGCCAGCAGTCATTGCCGGGACAAAGATCAGCCCCAGCATTTT
>TRBV4-2|few|NA|TRBJ2-7
CASSQLGTYEQYF
TGTGCCAGCAGCCAACTGGGTACCTACGAGCAGTACTTC
>TRBV4-1|NA|TRBD1|TRBJ2-2
CASSQPHRGRGERFF
TGCGCCAGCAGCCAGCCTCACAGGGGCCGAGGGGAGCGGTTTTTT
>TRBV18|few|TRBD2|TRBJ2-5
CASSERTSGKMETQYF
TGTGCCAGCTCAGAACGGACTAGCGGGAAAATGGAGACCCAGTACTTC
>TRBV6-2/TRBV6-3|once|NA|TRBJ1-2
CASSFGAGANYGYTF
TGTGCCAGCAGCTTCGGAGCGGGCGCTAACTATGGCTACACCTTC
>TRBV15|NA|NA|TRBJ2-3
CATSRDSSNPDTQYF
TGTGCCACCAGCAGGGATTCTTCGAATCCAGATACGCAGTATTTT
>TRBV24-1|NA|NA|TRBJ2-1
CATRDSLAAEQFF
TGTGCCACCAGGGATTCCTTAGCGGCTGAGCAGTTCTTC
>TRBV7-3|NA|NA|TRBJ2-1
CASSFLLDHNEQFF
TGTGCCAGCAGCTTCCTACTGGACCACAATGAGCAGTTCTTC
>TRBV12-3/TRBV12-4|many|TRBD2|TRBJ2-1
CASSQLAGSVDEQFF
TGTGCCAGCAGTCAACTAGCGGGATCGGTCGATGAGCAGTTCTTC
>TRBV5-1|few|TRBD1|TRBJ2-5
CASSLASGGPGRETQYF
TGCGCCAGCAGCTTGGCGTCAGGGGGCCCCGGGAGAGAGACCCAGTACTTC
>TRBV27|few|NA|TRBJ2-6
CASSFLSARSGANVLTF
TGTGCCAGCAGTTTTTTGAGCGCCCGATCTGGGGCCAACGTCCTGACTTTC
>TRBV28|few|NA|TRBJ1-2
CASRLGQNYGYTF
TGTGCCAGCAGATTGGGGCAGAACTATGGCTACACCTTC
>TRBV20-1|NA|TRBD2|TRBJ2-7
CSARVHGRAYEQYF
TGCAGTGCTAGAGTCCACGGGAGGGCCTACGAGCAGTACTTC
>TRBV4-1|NA|NA|TRBJ2-7
CASSRPDSYEQYF
TGCGCCAGCAGCCGGCCGGACTCCTACGAGCAGTACTTC
>TRBV9|NA|TRBD2|TRBJ2-1
CACSVGEASGSRGNEQFF
TGTGCCTGCAGCGTAGGGGAGGCTAGCGGGAGCAGAGGAAATGAGCAGTTCTTC
>TRBV9|NA|TRBD1|TRBJ2-7
CASSSRTGQTYEQYF
TGTGCCAGCAGCTCGCGGACAGGGCAAACCTACGAGCAGTACTTC
>TRBV2|few|TRBD1|TRBJ2-3
CASAVGVWDRSQYF
TGTGCCAGCGCGGTTGGGGTTTGGGACAGGTCGCAGTATTTT
>TRBV15|few|NA|TRBJ1-2
CATSREMDYGYTF
TGTGCCACCAGCAGAGAGATGGACTATGGCTACACCTTC